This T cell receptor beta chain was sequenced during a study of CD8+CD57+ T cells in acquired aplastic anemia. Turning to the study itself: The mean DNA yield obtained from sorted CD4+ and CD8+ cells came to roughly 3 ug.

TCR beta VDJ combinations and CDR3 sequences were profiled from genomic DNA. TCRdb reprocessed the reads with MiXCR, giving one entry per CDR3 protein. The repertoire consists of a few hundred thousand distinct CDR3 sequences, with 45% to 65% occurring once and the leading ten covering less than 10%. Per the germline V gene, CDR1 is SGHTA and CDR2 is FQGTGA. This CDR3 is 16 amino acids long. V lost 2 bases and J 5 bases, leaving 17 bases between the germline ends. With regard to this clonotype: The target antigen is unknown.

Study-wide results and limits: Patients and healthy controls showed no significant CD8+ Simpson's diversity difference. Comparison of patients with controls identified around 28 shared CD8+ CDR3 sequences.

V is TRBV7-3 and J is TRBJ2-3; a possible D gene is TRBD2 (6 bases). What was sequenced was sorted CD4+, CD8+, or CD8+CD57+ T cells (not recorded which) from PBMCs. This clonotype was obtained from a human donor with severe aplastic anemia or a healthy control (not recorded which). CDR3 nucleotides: TGTGCCAGCAGCTTAGGAATCGGGGGAGTTATAGATACGCAGTATTTT. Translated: CASSLGIGGVIDTQYF.